The rows below give T cell receptor beta chains drawn from one sample of a study of cytomegalovirus exposure and HLA in healthy donors. Assay: immunoSEQ multiplex PCR; the TCRdb copy retains only in-frame clones and omits some. The data show around 170,000 clones, approximately 80% seen once. Input material: PBMCs. The source is a woman aged 50 to 65 in good health and CMV-seronegative. Each CDR3 is given with its conserved first and last residue. A D gene is named only where the DNA matches it firmly. Clone size appears in some rows only: once, few, many, or a class for an expanded clone.

clone size	D gene	V gene	J gene	CDR3 DNA	CDR3 protein
-	-	TRBV28	TRBJ2-1	TGTGCCAGCAGTTTCGGCGGGGTGGGGGACTACAATGAGCAGTTCTTC	CASSFGGVGDYNEQFF
-	TRBD2	TRBV15	TRBJ2-7	TGTGCCACCAGCAAACGGACTAGCGGGAGTCCGTACGAGCAGTACTTC	CATSKRTSGSPYEQYF
-	-	TRBV2	TRBJ2-7	TGTGCCAGCAGTGTGGCGACAGAAGGCCTCGAGCAGTACTTC	CASSVATEGLEQYF
-	-	TRBV28	TRBJ1-4	TGTGCCAGCAGTCCCCGCAGGGTTACTAATGAAAAACTGTTTTTT	CASSPRRVTNEKLFF
-	TRBD1	TRBV6-1	TRBJ1-4	TGTGCCAGCAGCCCGACAGGGGCGAAAGAAAAACTGTTTTTT	CASSPTGAKEKLFF
-	TRBD1	TRBV28	TRBJ2-3	TGTGCCAGCAGTTTTGGGGCAGGGGGATCAGATACGCAGTATTTT	CASSFGAGGSDTQYF
-	TRBD1	TRBV28	TRBJ1-2	TGTGCCAGCAGCCAACGGACAGGGCTGGGCTACACCTTC	CASSQRTGLGYTF
-	-	TRBV4-1	TRBJ2-4	TGCGCCAGCAGCCTGGGGAGGGGGGCGGGAGCCAAAAACATTCAGTACTTC	CASSLGRGAGAKNIQYF
once	TRBD2	TRBV5-4	TRBJ2-1	TGTGCCAGCAGCTTGGCGCTAGCGGGAGTCAATGAGCAGTTCTTC	CASSLALAGVNEQFF
-	-	TRBV9	TRBJ2-6	TGTGCCAGCACCTCCCCCGGGGCCAACGTCCTGACTTTC	CASTSPGANVLTF
once	-	TRBV14	TRBJ1-3	TGTGCCAGCAGCCAAGATAATTGGGGCGGAAACACCATATATTTT	CASSQDNWGGNTIYF
-	-	TRBV6-5	TRBJ2-1	TGTGCCAGCAGCGGCGCGGGGAACAATGAGCAGTTCTTC	CASSGAGNNEQFF
-	TRBD1	TRBV27	TRBJ2-7	TGTGCCAGCAGTTTACCTCCTACAGGGGGGTCCTACGAGCAGTACTTC	CASSLPPTGGSYEQYF
once	-	TRBV6-5	TRBJ1-2	TGTGCCAGCAGAAGAGACAGGTCTGACTATGGCTACACCTTC	CASRRDRSDYGYTF
-	-	TRBV5-1	TRBJ1-1	TGCGCCAGCAGCGGAGTGTCGTCCGTCGCTGAAGCTTTCTTT	CASSGVSSVAEAFF
once	TRBD1	TRBV11-2	TRBJ1-6	TGTGCCAGCAGCTTAGATACAGGGGGCTATAATTCACCCCTCCACTTT	CASSLDTGGYNSPLHF
-	TRBD1	TRBV28	TRBJ1-5	TGTGCCAGCAGTCGATCTGGACAGGGCAATCAGCCCCAGCATTTT	CASSRSGQGNQPQHF
-	TRBD1	TRBV28	TRBJ1-1	TGTGCCAGCAGCTCACCGGGACAGAGGGCTTTCTTT	CASSSPGQRAFF
-	TRBD1	TRBV18	TRBJ2-7	TGTGCCAGCTCACCCCCGACAGGGTCCGACTACGAGCAGTACTTC	CASSPPTGSDYEQYF
-	TRBD2	TRBV7-2	TRBJ2-5	TGTGCCAGCAGCTTAGCTATCAGCGGGGGCCGACAAGAGACCCAGTACTTC	CASSLAISGGRQETQYF
-	-	TRBV7-9	TRBJ2-7	TGTGCCAGCAGCTCGCTGGCGGGGCGGGGAACCTACGAGCAGTACTTC	CASSSLAGRGTYEQYF
-	TRBD1	TRBV7-7	TRBJ1-2	TGTGCTAGCAGCTTTGGGACAGGGAATGGCTACACCTTC	CASSFGTGNGYTF
-	TRBD1	TRBV6-5	TRBJ2-7	TGTGCCAGCAGACCGGGACAGGGCTCCTACGAGCAGTACTTC	CASRPGQGSYEQYF
-	-	TRBV28	TRBJ1-1	TGTGCCAGCAGTTTGGCCGGTGGAGGGGGGGGGAACACTGAAGCTTTCTTT	CASSLAGGGGGNTEAFF